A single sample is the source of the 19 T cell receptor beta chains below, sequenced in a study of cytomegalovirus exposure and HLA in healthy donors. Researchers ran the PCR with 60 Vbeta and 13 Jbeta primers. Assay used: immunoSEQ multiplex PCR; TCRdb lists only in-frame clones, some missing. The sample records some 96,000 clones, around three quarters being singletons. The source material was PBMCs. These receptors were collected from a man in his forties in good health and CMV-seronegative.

CDR3 region: CASSFRDEQFF. The CDR3 nucleotides read TGTGCCAGCAGCTTCAGGGATGAGCAGTTCTTC. The chain carries TRBV11-2 and TRBJ2-1, with D possibly being TRBD1 (5 bases). V shed 3 bases and J shed 8 bases, with 5 bases lying between them. CDR1 is SGHAT and CDR2 is FQNNGV in the germline V gene. CDR3 length equals 11 residues.

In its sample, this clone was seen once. The CDR3 nucleotides read TGTGCCAGCAGCGAGCGCCTCACAAGCACAGATACGCAGTATTTT. As protein: CASSERLTSTDTQYF. This chain connects TRBV9 to TRBJ2-3; D is unclear. V was shortened by 3 bases and J by 0 bases, with 11 bases between the two germline ends. The CDR3 is made up of 15 amino acids. The V gene's germline CDR1 is SGDLS and CDR2 YYNGEE.

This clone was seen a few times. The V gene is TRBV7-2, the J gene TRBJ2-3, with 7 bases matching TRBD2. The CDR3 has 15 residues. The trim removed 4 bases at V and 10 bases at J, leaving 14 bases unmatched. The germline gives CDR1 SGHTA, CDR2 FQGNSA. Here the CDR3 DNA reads TGTGCCAGCAGCTCGGGACTAACGGAAAACCGGGCGCAGTATTTT. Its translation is CASSSGLTENRAQYF.

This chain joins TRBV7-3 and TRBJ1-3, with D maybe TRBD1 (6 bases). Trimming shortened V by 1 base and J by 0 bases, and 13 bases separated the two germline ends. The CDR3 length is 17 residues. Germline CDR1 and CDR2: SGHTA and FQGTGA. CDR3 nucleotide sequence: TGTGCCAGCAGCTTAAACGGGGGGCCAAGCTCTGGAAACACCATATATTTT. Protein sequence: CASSLNGGPSSGNTIYF.

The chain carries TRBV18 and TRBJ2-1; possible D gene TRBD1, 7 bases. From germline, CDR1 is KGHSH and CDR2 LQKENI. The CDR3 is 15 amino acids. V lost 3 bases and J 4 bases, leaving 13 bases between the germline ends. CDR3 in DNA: TGTGCCAGCTCACCCCGCGGGACAGATTACAATGAGCAGTTCTTC. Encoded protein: CASSPRGTDYNEQFF.

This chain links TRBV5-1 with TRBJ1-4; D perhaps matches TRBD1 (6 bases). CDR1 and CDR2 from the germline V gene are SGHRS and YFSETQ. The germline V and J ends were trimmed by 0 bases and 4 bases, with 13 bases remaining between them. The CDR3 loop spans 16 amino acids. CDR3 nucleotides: TGCGCCAGCAGCTTGGAGACAGGACTGAATAATGAAAAACTGTTTTTT. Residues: CASSLETGLNNEKLFF.

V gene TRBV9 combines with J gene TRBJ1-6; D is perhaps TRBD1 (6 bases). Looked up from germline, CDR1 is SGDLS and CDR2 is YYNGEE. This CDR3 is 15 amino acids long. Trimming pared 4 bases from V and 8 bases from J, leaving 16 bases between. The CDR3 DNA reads TGTGCCAGCAGCTTCTCGCAGGACAGAGATTCACCCCTCCACTTT. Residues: CASSFSQDRDSPLHF.

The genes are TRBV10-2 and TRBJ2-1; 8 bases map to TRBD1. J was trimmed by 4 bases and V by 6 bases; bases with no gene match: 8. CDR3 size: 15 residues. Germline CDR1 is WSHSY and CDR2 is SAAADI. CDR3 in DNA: TGCGCCAGCAGCACGGACAGGGCGATTTACAATGAGCAGTTCTTC. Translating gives CASSTDRAIYNEQFF.

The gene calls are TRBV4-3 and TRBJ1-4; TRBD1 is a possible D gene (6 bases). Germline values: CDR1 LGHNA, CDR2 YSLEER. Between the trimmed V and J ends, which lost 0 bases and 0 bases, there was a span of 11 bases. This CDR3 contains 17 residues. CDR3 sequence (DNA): TGCGCCAGCAGCCAAGAAGTGGCAGGGGCAACTAATGAAAAACTGTTTTTT. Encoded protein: CASSQEVAGATNEKLFF.

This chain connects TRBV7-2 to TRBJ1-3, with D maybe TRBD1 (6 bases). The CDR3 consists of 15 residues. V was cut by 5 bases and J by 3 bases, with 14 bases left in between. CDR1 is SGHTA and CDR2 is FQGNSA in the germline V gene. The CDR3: CASSLTGQFGNTIYF. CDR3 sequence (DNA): TGTGCCAGCAGCCTTACTGGACAGTTTGGAAACACCATATATTTT.

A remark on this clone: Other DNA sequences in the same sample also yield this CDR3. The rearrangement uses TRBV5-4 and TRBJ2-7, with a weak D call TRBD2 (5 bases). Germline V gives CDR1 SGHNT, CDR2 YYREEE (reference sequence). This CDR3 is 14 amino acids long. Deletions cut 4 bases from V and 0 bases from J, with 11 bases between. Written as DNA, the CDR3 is TGTGCCAGCAGCCCCTCCGCGGGCTCCTACGAGCAGTACTTC. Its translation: CASSPSAGSYEQYF.

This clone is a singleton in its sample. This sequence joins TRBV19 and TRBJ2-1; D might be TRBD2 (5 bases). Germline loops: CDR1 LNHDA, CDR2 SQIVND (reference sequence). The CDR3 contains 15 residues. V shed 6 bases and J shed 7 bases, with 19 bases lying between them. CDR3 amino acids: CASRTNNWADNEQFF. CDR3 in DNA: TGTGCCAGTAGGACTAATAACTGGGCGGATAATGAGCAGTTCTTC.

In nucleotides, the CDR3 is TGTGCCAGCAGCTATACAGGGGCAAACACCATATATTTT. Translated: CASSYTGANTIYF. The rearrangement links TRBV7-3 to TRBJ1-3, with TRBD1 matching 7 bases. Germline values: CDR1 SGHTA, CDR2 FQGTGA. This CDR3 contains 13 residues. V lost 4 bases and J lost 6; bases outside the gene matches: 3.

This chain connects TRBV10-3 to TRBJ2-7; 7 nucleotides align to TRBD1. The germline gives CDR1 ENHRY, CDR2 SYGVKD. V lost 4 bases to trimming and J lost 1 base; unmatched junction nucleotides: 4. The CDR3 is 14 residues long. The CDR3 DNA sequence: TGTGCCATCAGTGGGACAGGCCTATCCTACGAGCAGTACTTC. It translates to CAISGTGLSYEQYF.

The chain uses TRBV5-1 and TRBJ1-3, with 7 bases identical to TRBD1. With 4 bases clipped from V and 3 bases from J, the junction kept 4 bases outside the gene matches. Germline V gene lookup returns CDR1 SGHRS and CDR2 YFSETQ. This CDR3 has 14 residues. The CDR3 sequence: CASSEGTVGNTIYF. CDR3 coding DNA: TGCGCCAGCAGCGAAGGGACAGTTGGAAACACCATATATTTT.

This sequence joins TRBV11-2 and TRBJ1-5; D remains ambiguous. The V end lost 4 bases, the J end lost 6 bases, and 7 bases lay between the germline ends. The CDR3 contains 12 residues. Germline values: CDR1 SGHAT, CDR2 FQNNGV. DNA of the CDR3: TGTGCCAGCAGCTCAGGTATTCAGCCCCAGCATTTT. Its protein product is CASSSGIQPQHF.

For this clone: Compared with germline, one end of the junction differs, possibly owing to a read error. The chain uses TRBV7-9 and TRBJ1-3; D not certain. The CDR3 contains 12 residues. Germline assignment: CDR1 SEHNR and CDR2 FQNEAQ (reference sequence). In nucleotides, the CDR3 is TGTTCCAGCAGCTCATCTGGAAACACCATATATTTT. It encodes CSSSSSGNTIYF.

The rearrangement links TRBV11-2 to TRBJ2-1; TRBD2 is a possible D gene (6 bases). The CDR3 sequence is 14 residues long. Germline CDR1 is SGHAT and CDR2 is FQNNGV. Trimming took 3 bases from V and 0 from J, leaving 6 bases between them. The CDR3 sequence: CASSFGGSYNEQFF. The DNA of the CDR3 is TGTGCCAGCAGCTTCGGGGGCTCCTACAATGAGCAGTTCTTC.

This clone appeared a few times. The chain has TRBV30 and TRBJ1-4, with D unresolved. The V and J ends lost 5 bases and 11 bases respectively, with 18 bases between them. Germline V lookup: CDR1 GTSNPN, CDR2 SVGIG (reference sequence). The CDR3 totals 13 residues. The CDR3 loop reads CAWLREEVGKLFF. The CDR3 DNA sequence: TGTGCCTGGCTAAGGGAGGAAGTTGGGAAACTGTTTTTT.